This T cell receptor (beta chain) was profiled in a study of T cell repertoires in cytomegalovirus infection. Overall study context: Both a matching HLA type and CMV infection were indicated by public TCR beta signatures.

Study outcomes and limitations: Individuals carrying CMV plus the relevant HLA were identified by cumulative frequency of public TCR beta families. The ex vivo response was dominated by HLA-C-restricted CMV-specific TCR beta clonotypes.

TCRdb re-analysed the reads in MiXCR, keeping a single row per CDR3 protein. Of under 850,000 distinct CDR3 sequences detected, 35% appear once; the ten largest clones hold about 2.8%. This clonotype was detected only a few times. Its target is not known. CDR3 length equals 14 residues. Trimming took off 1 base at V and 2 bases at J, with 12 bases between the two ends. CDR1 is DFQATT, CDR2 SNEGSKA, per germline (reference sequence). Input material: PBMCs. The J gene is TRBJ2-7, the V gene TRBV20-1; D is ambiguous. The clonotype was recovered from a human donor in good health (CMV status not recorded). Some clones in this sample may be carry-over from other donors' samples. The CDR3 region is CSARGLTDPYEQYF. In DNA, the CDR3 is TGCAGTGCTAGAGGCTTAACGGATCCCTACGAGCAGTACTTC.